This is a list of T cell receptor beta chains from one sample in a study of T cells in Graves' hyperthyroidism and ophthalmopathy. Each CDR3 protein gets one entry after TCRdb re-called the multiplex PCR reads with MiXCR. The table records hundreds of thousands of distinct CDR3 sequences, approximately 20% of them present only once. The sequencing sample was made of blood. The source of these receptors is a man in his forties with Graves' ophthalmopathy. CDR3s include the opening cysteine and the closing phenylalanine or tryptophan. A D gene is named only where the DNA matches it firmly. Clone size is stated in some rows and not others, as once, few, many or a class when expanded.

V gene	clone size	J gene	D gene	CDR3 DNA	CDR3 protein
TRBV29-1	few	TRBJ2-7	.	TGCAGCGTTGACAGGGGTCGCGAGCAGTACTTC	CSVDRGREQYF
TRBV29-1	few	TRBJ2-1	TRBD2	TGCAGTGTTTTTACGGGGGGGATTGGTAATGAGCAGTTCTTC	CSVFTGGIGNEQFF
TRBV20-1	.	TRBJ2-7	.	TGCAGTGCGAGGCCAGGCCCCTACGAGCAGCACTTC	CSARPGPYEQHF
TRBV7-9	many	TRBJ1-2	TRBD1	TGTGCCAGCAGCTTAGCGGGGACAGGGGAATACGGCTACACCTTC	CASSLAGTGEYGYTF
TRBV10-3	few	TRBJ2-5	.	TGTGCCATCAGCCGACAGCAAGAGACCCAGTACTTC	CAISRQQETQYF
TRBV6-1	.	TRBJ1-6	.	TGTGCCAGCAGTGAAGTGATGAATTCACCCCTCCACTTT	CASSEVMNSPLHF
TRBV5-1	few	TRBJ2-4	.	TGCGCCAGCAGCTTGGCGGCCAAAAACATTCAGTACTTC	CASSLAAKNIQYF
TRBV28	many	TRBJ2-4	.	TGTGCCAGCGCCTTAGCCAAAAACATTCAGTACTTC	CASALAKNIQYF
TRBV11-2	many	TRBJ1-3	.	TGTGCCAGCAGCAAACTACCGGGACTCGGAAACACCATATATTTT	CASSKLPGLGNTIYF
TRBV28	few	TRBJ2-5	TRBD1	TGTGCCAGCAGTTCCGCCCAGGGGGAACAAGAGACCCAGTACTTC	CASSSAQGEQETQYF
TRBV3-1	many	TRBJ1-2	TRBD1	TGTGCCAGCAGCCAAGATGGACGGACAGGGGCTGATGGCTACACCTTC	CASSQDGRTGADGYTF
TRBV5-1	few	TRBJ2-7	.	TGCGCCAGCAGCGGGATTCAGGGTTCAGGCGAGCAGTACTTC	CASSGIQGSGEQYF
TRBV27	.	TRBJ2-7	.	TGTGCCAGCAGGTCGGGGGACTCCCTTTACGAGCAGTACTTC	CASRSGDSLYEQYF
TRBV6-1	.	TRBJ1-5	TRBD1	TGTGCCAGCGTCAAGGGGGCCGGTCAGCCCCAGCATTTT	CASVKGAGQPQHF
TRBV2	many	TRBJ2-5	.	TGTGCCAGCAGTGGCAGTTGGCAAGAGACCCAGTACTTC	CASSGSWQETQYF
TRBV7-3	.	TRBJ2-3	.	TGTGCCAGCAGCCCCTCAATTCAGCCAGATACGCAGTATTTT	CASSPSIQPDTQYF
TRBV20-1	many	TRBJ2-3	TRBD2	TGCAGTGCTAGAGATCTGGCGGGGGGGCCAGATACGCAGTATTTT	CSARDLAGGPDTQYF
TRBV20-1	many	TRBJ1-1	.	TGCAGTGCTAGAGACCGACACACTGAAGCTTTCTTT	CSARDRHTEAFF
TRBV18	many	TRBJ1-4	.	TGTGCCAGCTCACCACAGGGGTATGAAAAACTGTTTTTT	CASSPQGYEKLFF
TRBV20-1	few	TRBJ1-2	TRBD1	TGCAGTGCTACAGGGGGCTTAGGCTACACCTTC	CSATGGLGYTF
TRBV9	.	TRBJ2-5	TRBD2	TGTGCCAGCAGCGCAGGGCGGGGGGGCCAGACCCAGTACTTC	CASSAGRGGQTQYF
TRBV9	.	TRBJ1-1	.	TGTGCCAGCAGCGTAGGATATGGCACTGAAGCTTTCTTT	CASSVGYGTEAFF
TRBV11-2	.	TRBJ2-7	TRBD2	TGTGCCAGCAGCTTGACTAGCGGGATAGGCTACGGGCAGTACTTC	CASSLTSGIGYGQYF
TRBV9	.	TRBJ1-5	.	TGTGCCAGCAGCGTAGGGAGCGGAAACAATCAGCCCCAGCATTTT	CASSVGSGNNQPQHF
TRBV20-1	few	TRBJ2-7	TRBD1	TGCAGTGCTAGGGTCCGGGACAGGGCGTACGAGCAGTACTTC	CSARVRDRAYEQYF
TRBV20-1	few	TRBJ2-7	TRBD1	TGCAGTGTAATACGGGACAGGGTAAAGGAGCAGTACTTC	CSVIRDRVKEQYF
TRBV10-3	few	TRBJ2-1	.	TGTGCCATCAGTGAACCGGGGGGCAGCTCCTACAATGAGCAGTTCTTC	CAISEPGGSSYNEQFF
TRBV5-1	.	TRBJ2-1	.	TGCGCCAGCAGCCTAACAGGCGTCCAGTTCTTC	CASSLTGVQFF
TRBV13	.	TRBJ2-7	.	TGTGCCAGCAGCTTAGGGAAGGCCGAGCAGTACTTC	CASSLGKAEQYF
TRBV7-8	few	TRBJ1-2	.	TGTGCCAGCAGCGGGGCCGTGGGGCTTATGAAGGGCTACACCTTC	CASSGAVGLMKGYTF
TRBV20-1	.	TRBJ2-1	.	TGCAGTGCTCCTCCATTTGCGTTAGGCTACAATGAGCAGTTCTTC	CSAPPFALGYNEQFF
TRBV29-1	few	TRBJ2-1	TRBD2	TGCAGCGTTGAGGGGACTAGCGGGAGGGCCTCCTACAATGAGCAGTTCTTC	CSVEGTSGRASYNEQFF